This T cell receptor (beta chain) was recovered during a study of cytomegalovirus exposure and HLA in healthy donors. A multiplex PCR was run with 60 Vbeta primers and 13 Jbeta primers. Sequencing used immunoSEQ multiplex PCR; TCRdb keeps in-frame clones, though not all of them. The sample yields about 150,000 clones, around 83% seen once. Trimming pared 3 bases from V and 3 bases from J, leaving 13 bases between. Per the germline V gene, CDR1 is SGHRS and CDR2 is YFSETQ. CDR3 size: 14 residues. Study observations and caveats: V- and J-gene trimming of TCR beta was linked (in a later analysis) to a missense DCLRE1C variant.

About this clone: The antigen is undetermined.

Material: PBMCs. The V call is TRBV5-1, the J call TRBJ2-7; TRBD1 might be the D (6 bases). The clonotype comes from a woman in her forties or fifties in good health and CMV-seropositive. The CDR3 protein is CASSSRDTYYEQYF. CDR3 nucleotides: TGCGCCAGCAGCTCCCGGGACACATACTACGAGCAGTACTTC.